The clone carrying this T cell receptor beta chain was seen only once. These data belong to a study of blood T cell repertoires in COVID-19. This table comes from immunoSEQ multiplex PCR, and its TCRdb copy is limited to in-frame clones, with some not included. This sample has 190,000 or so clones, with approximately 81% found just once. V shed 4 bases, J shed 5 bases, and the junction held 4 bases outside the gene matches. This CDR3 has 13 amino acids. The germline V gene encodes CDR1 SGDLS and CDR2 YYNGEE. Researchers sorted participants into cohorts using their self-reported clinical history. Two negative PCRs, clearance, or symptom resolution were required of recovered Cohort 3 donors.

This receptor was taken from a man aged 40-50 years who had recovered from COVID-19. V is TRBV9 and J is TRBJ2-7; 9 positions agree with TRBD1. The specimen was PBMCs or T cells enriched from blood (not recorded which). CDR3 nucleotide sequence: TGTGCCAGCAGCCCAGGGACAGGGAACGAGCAGTACTTC. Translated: CASSPGTGNEQYF.